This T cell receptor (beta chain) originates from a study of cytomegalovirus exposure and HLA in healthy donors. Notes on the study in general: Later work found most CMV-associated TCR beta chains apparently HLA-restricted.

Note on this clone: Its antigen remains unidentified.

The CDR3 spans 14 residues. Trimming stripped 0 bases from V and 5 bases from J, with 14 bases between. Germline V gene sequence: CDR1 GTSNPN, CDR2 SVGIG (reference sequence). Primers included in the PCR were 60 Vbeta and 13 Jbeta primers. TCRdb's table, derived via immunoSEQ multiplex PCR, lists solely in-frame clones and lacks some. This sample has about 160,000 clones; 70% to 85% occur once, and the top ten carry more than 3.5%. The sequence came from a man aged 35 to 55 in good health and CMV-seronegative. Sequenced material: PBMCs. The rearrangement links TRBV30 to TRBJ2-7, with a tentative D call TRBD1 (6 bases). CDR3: CAWSVWTAGHEQYF. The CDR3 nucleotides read TGTGCCTGGAGTGTTTGGACAGCCGGGCACGAGCAGTACTTC.